These 17 T cell receptor beta chains came from one sample sequenced in a study of cytomegalovirus exposure and HLA in healthy donors. Both 60 Vbeta primers and 13 Jbeta primers went into the PCR. Produced via immunoSEQ multiplex PCR; TCRdb's table is partial and in-frame only. The profile shows tens of thousands of clones, over 65% of them singletons. Material: PBMCs. These receptors were collected from a woman in her thirties or forties in good health and CMV-seropositive.

This chain links TRBV5-6 with TRBJ2-7; TRBD1 matches 7 bases. The CDR3 is made up of 14 amino acids. V shed 4 bases and J 3 bases; nucleotides not matched to a gene: 7. CDR1 is SGHDT, CDR2 YYEEEE, per germline. The CDR3 DNA reads TGTGCCAGCAGCGACGACAGGGCGGTCTACGAGCAGTACTTC. It yields the protein CASSDDRAVYEQYF.

This chain joins TRBV2 and TRBJ2-3; D gene ambiguous. The germline V and J ends were trimmed by 1 base and 1 base, with 6 bases remaining between them. Germline CDR1 and CDR2: SNHLY and FYNNEI. This CDR3 has 14 amino acids. As DNA, the CDR3 is TGTGCCAGCAGTGAAGTAGCAGGCACAGATACGCAGTATTTT. Its translation: CASSEVAGTDTQYF.

This clone was picked up a small number of times. V and J are TRBV18 and TRBJ1-1; no definite D call. The length of the CDR3 is 15 residues. V lost 2 bases and J lost 5, with 15 bases in between. Germline CDR1 and CDR2: KGHSH and LQKENI. The CDR3 DNA is TGTGCCAGCTCACCATCCGAGTTAAGAGGGACTGAAGCTTTCTTT. This codes for CASSPSELRGTEAFF.

This clone was observed once. The chain carries TRBV29-1 and TRBJ1-2; 11 bases align to TRBD1. V shed 7 bases and J 7 bases; nucleotides not matched to a gene: 11. CDR3 length: 14 amino acids. Germline V gives CDR1 SQVTM, CDR2 ANQGSEA. This CDR3 is CSANGQGAYSGYTF. DNA of the CDR3: TGCAGCGCCAATGGACAGGGGGCTTATAGTGGCTACACCTTC.

The chain joins TRBV4-3 to TRBJ2-7, with 9 positions matching TRBD2. V gave up 0 bases and J gave up 4 bases; unmatched junction bases: 7. Germline CDR1 is LGHNA and CDR2 is YSLEER. This CDR3 region has 16 residues. Written as DNA, the CDR3 is TGCGCCAGCAGCCAAGATCCGGCGGGAGGGGGATACGAGCAGTACTTC. This sequence encodes CASSQDPAGGGYEQYF.

This clone was counted once. The chain couples TRBV11-2 to TRBJ2-7, with 8 positions matching TRBD1. The CDR3 contains 14 residues. Trimming cost V 3 bases and J 7 bases; bases outside gene matches: 8. Germline V CDR1 and CDR2: SGHAT, FQNNGV. The CDR3 sequence: CASSFNSGGVEQYF. The CDR3, as DNA: TGTGCCAGCAGCTTCAATTCAGGGGGCGTGGAGCAGTACTTC.

V gene TRBV7-8 combines with J gene TRBJ2-5; D might be TRBD1 (6 bases). V lost 10 bases and J lost 3, with 15 bases in between. The CDR3 length is 13 residues. Germline V gene lookup returns CDR1 SGHVS and CDR2 FQNEAQ. In DNA form, the CDR3 reads TGTGCCACTAGAAGGACAGTCAAAGAGACCCAGTACTTC. Translated, it gives CATRRTVKETQYF.

The chain has TRBV7-9 and TRBJ2-7; 9 nucleotides line up with TRBD2. The V gene end was trimmed by 5 bases and the J gene end by 2 bases; junction bases not matched to a gene: 13. This CDR3 is built from 17 residues. CDR1 and CDR2 (germline): SEHNR, FQNEAQ (reference sequence). For the CDR3, the DNA is TGTGCCAGCAGCCCTACCGTGGATCTAGCGGGGACCTACGAGCAGTACTTC. It yields the protein CASSPTVDLAGTYEQYF.

J is TRBJ1-5 and V is TRBV19; TRBD1 aligns across 7 bases. Germline V gene lookup returns CDR1 LNHDA and CDR2 SQIVND (reference sequence). V dropped 9 bases and J dropped 5; count of bases not matched to a gene: 10. The length of the CDR3 is 14 residues. Written as DNA, the CDR3 is TGTGCCAGCAGAGCAGGGGGTGTTGATCAGCCCCAGCATTTT. This encodes CASRAGGVDQPQHF.

V is TRBV4-2 and J is TRBJ2-7; 13 bases agree with TRBD2. Germline V gene data show CDR1 as LGHNA and CDR2 as YNFKEQ. The CDR3 is 18 residues long. The J segment lost 0 bases and the V segment lost 4 bases, leaving 9 bases of the junction unmatched. This chain's CDR3 is CASSPMRLAGGLSYEQYF. CDR3 DNA: TGTGCCAGCAGCCCCATGAGACTAGCGGGAGGCCTCTCCTACGAGCAGTACTTC.

The chain employs TRBV15 and TRBJ2-7, with TRBD1 as a possible D gene (6 bases). Germline V lookup: CDR1 LNHNV, CDR2 YYDKDF (reference sequence). The CDR3 is made up of 15 amino acids. The germline V and J ends were trimmed by 2 bases and 5 bases, with 16 bases remaining between them. CDR3 loop: CATSRYAQGLNEQYF. The CDR3 DNA follows: TGTGCCACCAGCAGATACGCACAGGGTTTGAACGAGCAGTACTTC.

The gene calls are TRBV20-1 and TRBJ2-1; D is possibly TRBD2 (6 bases). Germline CDR1 is DFQATT and CDR2 is SNEGSKA (reference sequence). The CDR3 runs to 11 residues. V was trimmed by 6 bases and J by 14 bases, leaving 17 bases between them. DNA of the CDR3: TGCAGTGCCGATGCGACTAGTCGGGAGTTCTTC. Encoded protein: CSADATSREFF.

This clone was counted once. The chain recombines TRBV5-8 with TRBJ2-1, with 16 bases lining up with TRBD2. Germline V gene lookup returns CDR1 SGHTS and CDR2 YDEGEE. The CDR3 runs 15 residues. Unmatched junction bases numbered 3, after V lost 4 bases and J lost 8 bases. The DNA for the CDR3 is TGTGCCAGCAGCACGGGACTAGCGGGAGGGGATGAGCAGTTCTTC. Translation gives CASSTGLAGGDEQFF. The full variable domain, with the rest looked up from reference TRBV5-8 and TRBJ2-1, is EAGVTQSPTHLIKTRGQQATLRCSPISGHTSVYWYQQALGLGLQFLLWYDEGEERNRGNFPPRFSGRQFPNYSSELNVNALELEDSALYLCASSTGLAGGDEQFFGPGTRLTVL.

The chain recombines TRBV30 with TRBJ2-1; 14 positions agree with TRBD2. The CDR3 has 19 amino acids. The J segment lost 3 bases and the V segment lost 3 bases, leaving 13 bases of the junction unmatched. Germline lookup yields CDR1 GTSNPN and CDR2 SVGIG (reference sequence). The CDR3 spells CAWRRGTSGSMRVYNEQFF. DNA of the CDR3: TGTGCCTGGAGAAGAGGGACTAGCGGGAGTATGAGGGTCTACAATGAGCAGTTCTTC. The whole variable domain, filled in from reference TRBV30 and TRBJ2-1, reads SQTIHQWPATLVQPVGSPLSLECTVEGTSNPNLYWYRQAAGRGLQLLFYSVGIGQISSEVPQNLSASRPQDRQFILSSKKLLLSDSGFYLCAWRRGTSGSMRVYNEQFFGPGTRLTVL.

The genes are TRBV5-4 and TRBJ2-1; 9 positions agree with TRBD2. The germline CDR1 and CDR2 sequences are SGHNT and YYREEE (reference sequence). The ends lost 4 bases at V and 1 base at J; junction bases unmatched: 6. CDR3 length: 16 amino acids. DNA of the CDR3: TGTGCCAGCAGCGGTCCCACTAGCGGGTCCTACAATGAGCAGTTCTTC. Amino acids: CASSGPTSGSYNEQFF.

This clone was recorded a few times. CDR3: CASSEEVTGGDSRQYF. The CDR3 DNA reads as TGTGCCAGCAGTGAGGAAGTGACAGGGGGCGATTCTAGGCAGTACTTC. This chain uses TRBV2 with TRBJ2-7; 10 nucleotides agree with TRBD1. The CDR3 spans 16 residues. Germline CDR1 is SNHLY and CDR2 is FYNNEI. Germline trimming cut 3 bases from V and 9 bases from J; bases unmatched to any gene: 14. Full variable domain (outside the CDR3, taken from reference TRBV2 and TRBJ2-7): EPEVTQTPSHQVTQMGQEVILRCVPISNHLYFYWYRQILGQKVEFLVSFYNNEISEKSEIFDDQFSVERPDGSNFTLKIRSTKLEDSAMYFCASSEEVTGGDSRQYFGPGTRLTVT.

V is TRBV6-6 and J is TRBJ1-1; 10 positions agree with TRBD1. CDR1 and CDR2 (germline): MNHNY, SVGAGI (reference sequence). This CDR3 contains 15 residues. The ends lost 5 bases at V and 8 bases at J; junction bases unmatched: 11. This CDR3 reads CASSRDRGPRAEAFF. The CDR3 bases are TGTGCCAGCAGTCGGGACAGGGGCCCTCGAGCGGAAGCTTTCTTT.